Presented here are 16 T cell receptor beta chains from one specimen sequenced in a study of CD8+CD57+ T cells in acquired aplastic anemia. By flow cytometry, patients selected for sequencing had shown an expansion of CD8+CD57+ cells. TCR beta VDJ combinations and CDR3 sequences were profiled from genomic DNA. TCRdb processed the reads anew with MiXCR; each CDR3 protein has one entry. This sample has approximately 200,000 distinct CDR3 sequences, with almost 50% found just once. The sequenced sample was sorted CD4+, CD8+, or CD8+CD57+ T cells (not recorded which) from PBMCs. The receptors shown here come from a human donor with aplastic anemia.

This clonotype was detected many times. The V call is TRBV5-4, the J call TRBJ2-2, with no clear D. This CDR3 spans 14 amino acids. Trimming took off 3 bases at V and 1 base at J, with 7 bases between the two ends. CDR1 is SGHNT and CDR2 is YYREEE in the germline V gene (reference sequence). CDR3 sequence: CASSSSGNTGELFF. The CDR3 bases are TGTGCCAGCAGCTCAAGTGGGAACACCGGGGAGCTGTTTTTT.

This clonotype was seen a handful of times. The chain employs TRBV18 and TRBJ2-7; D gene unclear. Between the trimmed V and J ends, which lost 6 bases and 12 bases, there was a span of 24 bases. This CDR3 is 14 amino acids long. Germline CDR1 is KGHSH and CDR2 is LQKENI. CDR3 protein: CASSHQDGPPGPYF. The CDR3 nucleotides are TGTGCCAGCTCTCACCAAGACGGACCACCTGGGCCGTACTTC.

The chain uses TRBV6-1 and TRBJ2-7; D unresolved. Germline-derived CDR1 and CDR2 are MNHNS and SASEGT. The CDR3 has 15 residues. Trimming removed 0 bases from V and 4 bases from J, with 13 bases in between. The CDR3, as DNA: TGTGCCAGCAGTGAAGCGGCCCTGTCCTATTACGAGCAGTACTTC. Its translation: CASSEAALSYYEQYF.

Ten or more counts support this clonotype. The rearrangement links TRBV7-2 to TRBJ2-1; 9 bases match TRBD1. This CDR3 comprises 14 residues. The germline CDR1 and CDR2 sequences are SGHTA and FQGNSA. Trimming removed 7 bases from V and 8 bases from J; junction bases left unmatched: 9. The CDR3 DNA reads TGTGCCAGCACGTCGTACAGGGGGCTGGATGAGCAGTTCTTC. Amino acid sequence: CASTSYRGLDEQFF.

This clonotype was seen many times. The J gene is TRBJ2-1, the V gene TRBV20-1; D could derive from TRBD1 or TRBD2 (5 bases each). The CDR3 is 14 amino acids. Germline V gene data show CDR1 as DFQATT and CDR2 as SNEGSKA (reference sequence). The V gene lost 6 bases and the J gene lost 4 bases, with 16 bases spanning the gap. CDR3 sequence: CSAIGTLKYNEQFF. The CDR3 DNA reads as TGCAGTGCGATCGGGACCCTTAAATACAATGAGCAGTTCTTC.

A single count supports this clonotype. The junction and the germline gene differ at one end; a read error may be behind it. This CDR3 reads CSALGGTGTDF. CDR3 in DNA: TGCAGTGCTTTAGGTGGGACAGGGACGGATTTT. The chain employs TRBV20-1 and TRBJ2-3; 9 bases are a match to TRBD1. The CDR3 length is 11 residues. The germline CDR1 and CDR2 sequences are DFQATT and SNEGSKA (reference sequence).

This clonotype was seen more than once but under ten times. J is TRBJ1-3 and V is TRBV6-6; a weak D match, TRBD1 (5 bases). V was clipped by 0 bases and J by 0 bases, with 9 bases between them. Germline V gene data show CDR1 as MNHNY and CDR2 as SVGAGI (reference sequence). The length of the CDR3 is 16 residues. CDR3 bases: TGTGCCAGCAGTTACTCGGGACTTTCCTCTGGAAACACCATATATTTT. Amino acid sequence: CASSYSGLSSGNTIYF.

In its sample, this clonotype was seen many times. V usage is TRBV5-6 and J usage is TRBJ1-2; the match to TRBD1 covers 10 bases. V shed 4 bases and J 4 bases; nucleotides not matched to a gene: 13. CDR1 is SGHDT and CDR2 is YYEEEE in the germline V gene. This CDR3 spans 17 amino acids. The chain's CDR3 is CASSHRDRGARGYGYTF. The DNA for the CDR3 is TGTGCCAGCAGCCACCGGGACAGGGGCGCCCGGGGCTATGGCTACACCTTC. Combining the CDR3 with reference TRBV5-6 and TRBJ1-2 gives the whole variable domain DAGVTQSPTHLIKTRGQQVTLRCSPKSGHDTVSWYQQALGQGPQFIFQYYEEEERQRGNFPDRFSGHQFPNYSSELNVNALLLGDSALYLCASSHRDRGARGYGYTFGSGTRLTVV.

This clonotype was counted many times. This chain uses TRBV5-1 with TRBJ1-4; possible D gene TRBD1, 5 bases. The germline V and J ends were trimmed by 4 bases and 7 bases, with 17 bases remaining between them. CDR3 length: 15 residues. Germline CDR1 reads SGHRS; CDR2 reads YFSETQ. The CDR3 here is CASSEAGIGTEKLFF. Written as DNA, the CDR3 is TGCGCCAGCAGCGAAGCGGGGATCGGGACTGAAAAACTGTTTTTT. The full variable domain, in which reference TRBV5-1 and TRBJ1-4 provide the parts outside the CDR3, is KAGVTQTPRYLIKTRGQQVTLSCSPISGHRSVSWYQQTPGQGLQFLFEYFSETQRNKGNFPGRFSGRQFSNSRSEMNVSTLELGDSALYLCASSEAGIGTEKLFFGSGTQLSVL.

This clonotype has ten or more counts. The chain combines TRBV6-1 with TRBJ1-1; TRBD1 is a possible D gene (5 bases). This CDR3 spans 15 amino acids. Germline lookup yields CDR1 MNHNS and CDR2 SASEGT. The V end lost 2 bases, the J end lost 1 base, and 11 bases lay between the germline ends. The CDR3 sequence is CASSEWGWENTEAFF. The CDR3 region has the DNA TGTGCCAGCAGTGAATGGGGCTGGGAGAACACTGAAGCTTTCTTT.

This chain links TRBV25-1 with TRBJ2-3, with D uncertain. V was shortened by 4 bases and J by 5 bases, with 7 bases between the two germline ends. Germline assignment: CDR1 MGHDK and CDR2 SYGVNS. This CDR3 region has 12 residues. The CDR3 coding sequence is TGTGCCAGCAGTGGACAAGTAGATACGCAGTATTTT. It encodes CASSGQVDTQYF.

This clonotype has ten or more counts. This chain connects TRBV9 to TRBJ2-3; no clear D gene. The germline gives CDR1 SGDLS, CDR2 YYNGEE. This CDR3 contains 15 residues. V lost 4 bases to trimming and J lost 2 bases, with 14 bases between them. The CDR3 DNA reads TGTGCCAGCAGCCCAAACAGACCCTACACAGATACGCAGTATTTT. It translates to CASSPNRPYTDTQYF.

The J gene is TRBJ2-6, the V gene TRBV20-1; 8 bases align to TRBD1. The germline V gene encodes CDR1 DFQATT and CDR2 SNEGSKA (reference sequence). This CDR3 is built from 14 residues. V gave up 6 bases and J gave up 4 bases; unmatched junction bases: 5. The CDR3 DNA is TGCAGTGCCACGGACAGGGCCGGGGCCAACGTCCTGACTTTC. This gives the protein CSATDRAGANVLTF.

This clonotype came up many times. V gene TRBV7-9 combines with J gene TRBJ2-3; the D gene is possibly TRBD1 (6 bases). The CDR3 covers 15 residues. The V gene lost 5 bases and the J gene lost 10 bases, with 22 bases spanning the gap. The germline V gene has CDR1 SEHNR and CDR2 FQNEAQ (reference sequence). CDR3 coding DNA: TGTGCCAGCAGCCCAGACAGGCCAATGGGTCACCCGCAGTATTTT. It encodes CASSPDRPMGHPQYF.

The CDR3 region has the DNA TGTGCCAGCAGCTTCCGACAGGGGGATTCACCCCTCCACTTT. This encodes CASSFRQGDSPLHF. The chain joins TRBV7-3 to TRBJ1-6, with 9 bases aligning to TRBD1. Looked up from germline, CDR1 is SGHTA and CDR2 is FQGTGA. The CDR3 consists of 14 residues. V lost 3 bases to trimming and J lost 8 bases; unmatched junction nucleotides: 2.

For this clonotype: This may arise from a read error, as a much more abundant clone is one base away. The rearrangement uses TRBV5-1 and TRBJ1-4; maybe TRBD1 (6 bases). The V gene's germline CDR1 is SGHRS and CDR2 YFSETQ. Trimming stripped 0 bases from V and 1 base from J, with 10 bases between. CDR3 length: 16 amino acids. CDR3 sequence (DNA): TGCGCCAGCAGCTTGGGACAGGATGTAACTAATGAAAAACTGTTTTTT. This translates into CASSLGQDVTNEKLFF.